This paragraph reports one T cell receptor (beta chain). What it binds is not known. Trimming cost V 1 base and J 0 bases, with 8 bases left between them. Germline V gives CDR1 SGHTA, CDR2 FQGNSA. The CDR3 extends over 15 amino acids. This entry is derived from a study of memory CD4+ T cells and cytomegalovirus serostatus. Single viable CD3+CD4+CD8-CD45RO+ cells were sorted as the memory CD4+ T cells. Study-wide points: A US-trained random forest predicted CMV serostatus with median AUC around 0.9.

Some clones are missing from TCRdb's copy, which holds only in-frame ones; the method was immunoSEQ multiplex PCR. The sample yields 35,000 to 45,000 clones, 79% seen once. The sequencing sample was made of memory CD4+ T cells from blood. The chain couples TRBV7-2 to TRBJ2-3; D gene unclear. The sequence came from an adult in good health and CMV-seronegative. The CDR3 sequence is CASSLEGGSTDTQYF. As DNA, the CDR3 is TGTGCCAGCAGCTTAGAGGGTGGTAGCACAGATACGCAGTATTTT.